This T cell receptor beta chain was identified in a study of identical twins. TCRdb re-called the 5' RACE reads with MiXCR, one entry per CDR3 protein. Of 250,000 or so distinct CDR3 sequences in the sample, about 7% are singletons; the top ten hold approximately 3.7%. In this sample, this clonotype turned up many times. These data also featured in a second study, about yellow fever vaccine responses in identical twins.

The receptor's source is a woman aged 18-29 years in good health. Sequenced: memory (CD45RO+) T cells sorted from blood.

CDR3 nucleotide sequence: TGTGCCAGCAGTACCACAGGGGGCGGTTCACCCCTCCACTTT. Amino acid sequence: CASSTTGGGSPLHF. The V and J genes are TRBV12-3 or TRBV12-4 and TRBJ1-6; 9 nucleotides line up with TRBD1. The ends lost 5 bases at V and 9 bases at J; junction bases unmatched: 5. This CDR3 spans 14 amino acids.